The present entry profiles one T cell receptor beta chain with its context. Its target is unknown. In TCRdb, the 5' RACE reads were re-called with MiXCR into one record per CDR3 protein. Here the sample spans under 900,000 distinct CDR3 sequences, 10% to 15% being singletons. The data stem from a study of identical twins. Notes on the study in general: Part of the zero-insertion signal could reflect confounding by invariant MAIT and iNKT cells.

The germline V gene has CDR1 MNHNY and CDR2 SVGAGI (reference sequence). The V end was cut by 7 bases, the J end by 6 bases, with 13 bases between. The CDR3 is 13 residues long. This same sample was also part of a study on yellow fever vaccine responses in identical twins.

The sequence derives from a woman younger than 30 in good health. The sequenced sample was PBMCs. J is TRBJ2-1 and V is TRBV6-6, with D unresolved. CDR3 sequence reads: CASTYAPRNEQFF. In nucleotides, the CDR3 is TGTGCCAGCACATACGCCCCACGCAATGAGCAGTTCTTC.